The clone carrying this T cell receptor beta chain was detected many times. Its matching antigen is unknown. TCR beta CDR3 regions were amplified from RNA. An initial round of RT-PCR targeting the TCR CDR3 relied on the HTBI primer set. Using its own MiXCR run on the multiplex PCR reads, TCRdb lists one record per CDR3 protein. The sample includes over 150,000 distinct CDR3 sequences, about 15% of them seen just once. The data belong to a study of T cells in Graves' hyperthyroidism and ophthalmopathy. The CDR3 loop spans 15 amino acids. V was pared by 0 bases and J by 0 bases, with 10 bases between. Germline CDR1 and CDR2: GTSNPN and SVGIG (reference sequence). Study findings and constraints: Blood also carried most thyroid clonotypes expanded above 0.001. Ophthalmopathy was predicted by the model a median of about 6.7 months ahead of onset.

The sequenced material came from blood. The TCR sequence derives from a woman in her fifties or sixties with Graves' hyperthyroidism. This chain links TRBV30 with TRBJ2-3; D unclear. The CDR3 protein is CAWSVALASTDTQYF. As DNA, the CDR3 is TGTGCCTGGAGTGTAGCGTTGGCAAGCACAGATACGCAGTATTTT.